This T cell receptor beta chain came from a study of T cells in pancreatic ductal adenocarcinoma. No neoadjuvant therapy was given to the selected pancreatic ductal adenocarcinoma patients before their surgery. A note on this clone: As yet, its antigen is unknown.

Study-wide results and caveats: Tumor samples had fewer productive templates and 7.5 to 9.5-fold fewer unique clonotypes than blood. No significant tumor-blood clonality difference; means were about 0.1 and 0.065.

Only in-frame clones appear in the TCRdb table, and some are missing; sequencing was by immunoSEQ multiplex PCR. The repertoire holds roughly 17,000 clones, with 88% as singletons. CDR3 length: 17 amino acids. Germline V gene lookup returns CDR1 SGHTA and CDR2 FQGNSA. J gave up 4 bases and V 0 bases, and 10 bases lay outside the gene matches. This clonotype originated in a human donor with pancreatic ductal adenocarcinoma. V gene TRBV7-2 combines with J gene TRBJ2-7, with 9 bases fitting TRBD2. Sequencing was done on a sample of PBMCs. The CDR3 nucleotides read TGTGCCAGCAGCTTAGCCCGGGCTAGCGGGGACTTATACGAGCAGTACTTC. Protein sequence: CASSLARASGDLYEQYF.